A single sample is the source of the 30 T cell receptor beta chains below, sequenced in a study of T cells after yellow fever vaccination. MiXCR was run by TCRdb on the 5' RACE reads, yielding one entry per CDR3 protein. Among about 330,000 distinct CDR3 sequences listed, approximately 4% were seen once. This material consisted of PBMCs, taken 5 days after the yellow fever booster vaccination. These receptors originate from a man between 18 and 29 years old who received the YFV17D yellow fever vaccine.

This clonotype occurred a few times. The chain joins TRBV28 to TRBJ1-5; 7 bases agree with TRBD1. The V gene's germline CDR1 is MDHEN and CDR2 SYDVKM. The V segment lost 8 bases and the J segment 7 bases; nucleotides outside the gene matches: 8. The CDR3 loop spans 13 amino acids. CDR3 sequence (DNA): TGTGCCAGCGGACTCGGACAGGAGCAGCCCCAGCATTTT. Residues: CASGLGQEQPQHF.

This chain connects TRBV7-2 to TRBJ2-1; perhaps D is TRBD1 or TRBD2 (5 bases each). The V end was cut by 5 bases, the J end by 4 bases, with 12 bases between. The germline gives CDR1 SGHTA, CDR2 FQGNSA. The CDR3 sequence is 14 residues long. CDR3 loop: CASSVDGAYNEQFF. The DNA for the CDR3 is TGTGCCAGCAGCGTCGACGGGGCTTACAATGAGCAGTTCTTC.

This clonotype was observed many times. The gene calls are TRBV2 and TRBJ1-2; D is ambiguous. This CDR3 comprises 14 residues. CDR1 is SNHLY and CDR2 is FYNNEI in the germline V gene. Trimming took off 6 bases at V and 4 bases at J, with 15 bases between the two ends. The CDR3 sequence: CASRAARPSYGYTF. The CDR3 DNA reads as TGTGCCAGCAGGGCCGCCCGGCCCAGCTATGGCTACACCTTC.

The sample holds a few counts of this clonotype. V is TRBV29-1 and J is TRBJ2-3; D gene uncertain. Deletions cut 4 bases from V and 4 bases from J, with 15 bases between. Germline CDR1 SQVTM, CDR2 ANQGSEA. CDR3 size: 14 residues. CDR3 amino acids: CSVGILVAADTQYF. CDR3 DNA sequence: TGCAGCGTTGGAATTCTGGTAGCTGCAGATACGCAGTATTTT.

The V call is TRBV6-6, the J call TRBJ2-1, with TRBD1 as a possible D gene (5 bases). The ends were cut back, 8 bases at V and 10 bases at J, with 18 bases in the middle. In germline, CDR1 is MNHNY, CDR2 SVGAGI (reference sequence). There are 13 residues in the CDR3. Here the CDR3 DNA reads TGTGCCAGCGCTAATAAAGGGGCAGGAGAGCAGTTCTTC. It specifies CASANKGAGEQFF.

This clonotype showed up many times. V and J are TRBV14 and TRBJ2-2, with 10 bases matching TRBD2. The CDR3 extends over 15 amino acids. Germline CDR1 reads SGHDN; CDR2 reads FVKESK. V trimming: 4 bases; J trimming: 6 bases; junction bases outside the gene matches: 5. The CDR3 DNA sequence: TGTGCCAGCAGCCGCCAACTAGCGGGGTCCGGGGAGCTGTTTTTT. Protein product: CASSRQLAGSGELFF.

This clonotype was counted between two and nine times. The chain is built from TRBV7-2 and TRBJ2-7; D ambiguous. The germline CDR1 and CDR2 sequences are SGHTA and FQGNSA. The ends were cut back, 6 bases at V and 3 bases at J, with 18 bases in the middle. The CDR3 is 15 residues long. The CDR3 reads CASSLGFQPFYEQYF. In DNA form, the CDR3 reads TGTGCCAGCAGTTTGGGATTCCAGCCCTTCTACGAGCAGTACTTC.

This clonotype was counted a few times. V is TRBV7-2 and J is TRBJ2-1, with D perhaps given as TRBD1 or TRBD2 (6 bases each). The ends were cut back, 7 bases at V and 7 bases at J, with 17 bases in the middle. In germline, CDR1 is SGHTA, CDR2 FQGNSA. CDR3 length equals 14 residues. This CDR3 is CASIDQLGGNEQFF. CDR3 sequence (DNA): TGTGCCAGCATTGATCAGTTAGGGGGGAATGAGCAGTTCTTC.

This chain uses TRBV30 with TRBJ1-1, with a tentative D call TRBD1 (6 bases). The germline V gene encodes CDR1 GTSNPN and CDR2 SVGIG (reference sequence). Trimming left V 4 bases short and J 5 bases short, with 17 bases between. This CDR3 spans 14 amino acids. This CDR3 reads CAWTRGAGRTEAFF. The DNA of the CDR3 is TGTGCCTGGACCCGGGGGGCCGGCCGGACTGAAGCTTTCTTT.

In nucleotides, the CDR3 is TGTGCCAGCAGCTTGATCGGCAGACAGGGTGGCTACACCTTC. Amino acids: CASSLIGRQGGYTF. The rearrangement links TRBV5-6 to TRBJ1-2, with 7 bases aligning to TRBD1. Germline CDR1 is SGHDT and CDR2 is YYEEEE. V was clipped by 1 base and J by 7 bases; unmatched bases: 7. This CDR3 comprises 14 residues. The full variable domain, in which reference TRBV5-6 and TRBJ1-2 provide the parts outside the CDR3, is DAGVTQSPTHLIKTRGQQVTLRCSPKSGHDTVSWYQQALGQGPQFIFQYYEEEERQRGNFPDRFSGHQFPNYSSELNVNALLLGDSALYLCASSLIGRQGGYTFGSGTRLTVV.

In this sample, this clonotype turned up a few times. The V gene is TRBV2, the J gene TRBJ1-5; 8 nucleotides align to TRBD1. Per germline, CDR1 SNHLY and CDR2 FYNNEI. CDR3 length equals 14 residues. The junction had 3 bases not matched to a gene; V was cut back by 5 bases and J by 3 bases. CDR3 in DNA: TGTGCCAGCAGTCGGACAGGGTTCAATCAGCCCCAGCATTTT. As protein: CASSRTGFNQPQHF.

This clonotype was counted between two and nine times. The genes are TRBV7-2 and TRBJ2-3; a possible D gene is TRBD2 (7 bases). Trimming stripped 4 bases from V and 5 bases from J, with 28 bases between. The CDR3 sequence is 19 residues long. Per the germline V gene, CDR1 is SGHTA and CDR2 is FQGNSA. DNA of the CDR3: TGTGCCAGCAGCTCTCTGAGTCTGAGGTTGGTGGGGGGGCAAGATACGCAGTATTTT. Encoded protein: CASSSLSLRLVGGQDTQYF.

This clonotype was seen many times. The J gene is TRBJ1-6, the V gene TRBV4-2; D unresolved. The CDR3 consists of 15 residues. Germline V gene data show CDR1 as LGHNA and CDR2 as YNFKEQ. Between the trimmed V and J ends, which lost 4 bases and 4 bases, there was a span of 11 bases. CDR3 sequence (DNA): TGTGCCAGCAGCCCCTCGGAGGAGTATAATTCACCCCTCCACTTT. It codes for CASSPSEEYNSPLHF.

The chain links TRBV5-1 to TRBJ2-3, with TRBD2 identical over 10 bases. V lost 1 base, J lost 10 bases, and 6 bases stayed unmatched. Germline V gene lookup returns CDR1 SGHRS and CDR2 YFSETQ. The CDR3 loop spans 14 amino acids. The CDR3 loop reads CASSLSSSGGAQYF. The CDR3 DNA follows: TGCGCCAGCAGCTTGAGCTCTAGCGGGGGTGCGCAGTATTTT.

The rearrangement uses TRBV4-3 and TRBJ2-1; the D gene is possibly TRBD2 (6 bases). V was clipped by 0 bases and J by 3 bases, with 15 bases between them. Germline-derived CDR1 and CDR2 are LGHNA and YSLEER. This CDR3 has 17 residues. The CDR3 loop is CASSQEVPSGLYNEQFF. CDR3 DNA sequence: TGCGCCAGCAGCCAAGAGGTACCCAGCGGGCTCTACAATGAGCAGTTCTTC.

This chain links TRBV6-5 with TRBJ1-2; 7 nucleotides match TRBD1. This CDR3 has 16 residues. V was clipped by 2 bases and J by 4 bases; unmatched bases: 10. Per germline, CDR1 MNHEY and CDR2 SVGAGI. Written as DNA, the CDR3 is TGTGCCAGCAGTTACAGACCCTTACAGGGGACCTATGGCTACACCTTC. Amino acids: CASSYRPLQGTYGYTF.

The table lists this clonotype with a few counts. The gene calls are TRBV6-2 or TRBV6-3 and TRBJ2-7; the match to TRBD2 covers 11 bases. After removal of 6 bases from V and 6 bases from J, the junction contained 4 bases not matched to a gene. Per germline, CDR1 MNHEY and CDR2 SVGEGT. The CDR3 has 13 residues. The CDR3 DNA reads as TGTGCCAGCAGGGGGACTAGCGGTCTCGAGCAGTACTTC. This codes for CASRGTSGLEQYF.

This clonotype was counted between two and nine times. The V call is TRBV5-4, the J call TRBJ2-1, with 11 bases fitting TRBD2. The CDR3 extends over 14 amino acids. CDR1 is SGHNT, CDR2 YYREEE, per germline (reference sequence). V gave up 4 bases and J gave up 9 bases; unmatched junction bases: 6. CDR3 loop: CASSSPGLAAEQFF. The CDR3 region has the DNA TGTGCCAGCAGCAGTCCGGGACTAGCGGCTGAGCAGTTCTTC.

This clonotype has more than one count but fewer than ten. CDR3 sequence: CASTLWGEQYF. CDR3 nucleotide sequence: TGTGCCAGCACCCTGTGGGGCGAGCAGTACTTC. The chain joins TRBV6-5 to TRBJ2-7; the D is unclear. CDR1 and CDR2 (germline): MNHEY, SVGAGI. The V end lost 7 bases, the J end lost 6 bases, and 10 bases lay between the germline ends. The CDR3 runs 11 residues.

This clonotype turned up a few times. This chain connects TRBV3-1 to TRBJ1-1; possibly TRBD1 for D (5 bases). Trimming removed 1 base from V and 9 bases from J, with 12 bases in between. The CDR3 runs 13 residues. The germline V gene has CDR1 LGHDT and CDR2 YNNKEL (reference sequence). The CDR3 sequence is CASSQASGAQAFF. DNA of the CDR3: TGTGCCAGCAGCCAAGCGAGTGGGGCCCAAGCTTTCTTT.

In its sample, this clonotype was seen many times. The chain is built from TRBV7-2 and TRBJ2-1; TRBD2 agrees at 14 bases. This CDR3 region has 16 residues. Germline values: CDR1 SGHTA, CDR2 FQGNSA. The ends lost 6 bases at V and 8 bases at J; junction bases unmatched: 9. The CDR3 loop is CASSSPRLAGGYEQFF. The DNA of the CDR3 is TGTGCCAGCAGTTCCCCTAGACTAGCGGGGGGGTATGAGCAGTTCTTC.

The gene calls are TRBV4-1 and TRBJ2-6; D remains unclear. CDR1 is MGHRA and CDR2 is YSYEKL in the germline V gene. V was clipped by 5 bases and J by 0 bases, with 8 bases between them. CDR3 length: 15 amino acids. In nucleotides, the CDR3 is TGCGCCAGCAGCTGGACCGACTCTGGGGCCAACGTCCTGACTTTC. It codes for CASSWTDSGANVLTF.

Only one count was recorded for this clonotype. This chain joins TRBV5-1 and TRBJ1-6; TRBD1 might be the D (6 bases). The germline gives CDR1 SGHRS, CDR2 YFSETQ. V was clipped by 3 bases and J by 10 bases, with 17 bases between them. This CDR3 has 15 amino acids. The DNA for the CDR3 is TGCGCCAGCAGCTGGTGGACAGAGCGCCGATCACCCCTCCACTTT. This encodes CASSWWTERRSPLHF.

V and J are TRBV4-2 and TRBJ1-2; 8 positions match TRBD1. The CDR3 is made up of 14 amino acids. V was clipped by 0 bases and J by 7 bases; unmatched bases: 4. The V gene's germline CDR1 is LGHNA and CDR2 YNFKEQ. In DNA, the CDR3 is TGTGCCAGCAGCCAAGACAGGGGGCAGGGTGGCTACACCTTC. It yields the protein CASSQDRGQGGYTF.

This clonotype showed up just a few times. This CDR3 is CSAKRGRETEAFF. The DNA for the CDR3 is TGCAGTGCTAAGAGGGGAAGGGAAACTGAAGCTTTCTTT. The chain uses TRBV20-1 and TRBJ1-1, with D maybe TRBD1 (5 bases). Germline-derived CDR1 and CDR2 are DFQATT and SNEGSKA (reference sequence). This CDR3 region has 13 residues. Trimming removed 4 bases at V and 5 bases at J, with 14 bases between.

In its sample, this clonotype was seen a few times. The CDR3 protein is CARTQAYEQYF. The CDR3 DNA sequence: TGTGCCAGGACGCAAGCCTACGAGCAGTACTTC. The J gene is TRBJ2-7, the V gene TRBV6-4; no clear D. Germline V gene data show CDR1 as MRHNA and CDR2 as SNTAGT. Trimming left V 9 bases short and J 2 bases short, with 8 bases between. The CDR3 has 11 residues.

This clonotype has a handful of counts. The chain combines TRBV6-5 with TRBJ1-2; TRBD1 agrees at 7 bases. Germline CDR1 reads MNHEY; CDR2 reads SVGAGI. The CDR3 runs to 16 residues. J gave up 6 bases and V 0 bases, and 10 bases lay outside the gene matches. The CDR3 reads CASSYSGETGTDGYTF. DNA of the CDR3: TGTGCCAGCAGTTACTCGGGGGAGACCGGGACAGATGGCTACACCTTC.

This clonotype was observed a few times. In DNA form, the CDR3 reads TGTGCCAGCAGACAGGGGAGGCATGGCTACACCTTC. The encoded protein is CASRQGRHGYTF. The genes are TRBV12-3 or TRBV12-4 and TRBJ1-2; TRBD1 agrees at 7 bases. The CDR3 covers 12 residues. V lost 6 bases to trimming and J lost 6 bases; unmatched junction nucleotides: 4.

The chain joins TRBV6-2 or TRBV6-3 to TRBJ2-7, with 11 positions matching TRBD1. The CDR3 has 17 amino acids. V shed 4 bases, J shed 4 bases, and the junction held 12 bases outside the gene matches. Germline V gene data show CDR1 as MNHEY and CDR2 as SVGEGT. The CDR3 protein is CASSLQLTGTGGYEQYV. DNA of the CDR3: TGTGCCAGCAGTTTGCAGCTGACGGGGACAGGGGGTTACGAGCAGTACGTC.

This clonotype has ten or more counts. The CDR3 spells CASSAGQGNYGYTF. CDR3 nucleotide sequence: TGTGCCAGCAGTGCGGGACAGGGAAACTATGGCTACACCTTC. The chain has TRBV2 and TRBJ1-2; 9 positions agree with TRBD1. Trimming cost V 4 bases and J 2 bases; bases outside gene matches: 2. Germline V gives CDR1 SNHLY, CDR2 FYNNEI. The CDR3 has 14 residues. Complete variable domain (other parts from reference TRBV2 and TRBJ1-2): EPEVTQTPSHQVTQMGQEVILRCVPISNHLYFYWYRQILGQKVEFLVSFYNNEISEKSEIFDDQFSVERPDGSNFTLKIRSTKLEDSAMYFCASSAGQGNYGYTFGSGTRLTVV.